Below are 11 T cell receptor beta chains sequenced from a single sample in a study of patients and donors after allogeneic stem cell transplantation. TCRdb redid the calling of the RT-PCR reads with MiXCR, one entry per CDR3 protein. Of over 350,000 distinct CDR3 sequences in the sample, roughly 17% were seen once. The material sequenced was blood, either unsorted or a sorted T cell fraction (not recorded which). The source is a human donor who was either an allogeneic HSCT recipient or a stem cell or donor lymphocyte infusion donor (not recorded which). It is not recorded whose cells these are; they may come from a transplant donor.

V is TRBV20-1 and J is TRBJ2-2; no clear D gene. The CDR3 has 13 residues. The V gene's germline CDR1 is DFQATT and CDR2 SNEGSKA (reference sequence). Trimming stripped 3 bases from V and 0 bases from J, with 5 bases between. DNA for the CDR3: TGCAGTGCTAGCAGTTCGAACACCGGGGAGCTGTTTTTT. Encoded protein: CSASSSNTGELFF.

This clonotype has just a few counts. The CDR3 sequence is CASSHSRPSAGGYTF. CDR3 nucleotide sequence: TGTGCCAGCAGCCATAGTAGACCGTCGGCGGGGGGCTACACCTTC. V gene TRBV14 combines with J gene TRBJ1-2; no reliable D call. Per germline, CDR1 SGHDN and CDR2 FVKESK. The V end lost 3 bases, the J end lost 8 bases, and 19 bases lay between the germline ends. This CDR3 region has 15 residues. The full variable domain, rest sourced from reference TRBV14 and TRBJ1-2, is EAGVTQFPSHSVIEKGQTVTLRCDPISGHDNLYWYRRVMGKEIKFLLHFVKESKQDESGMPNNRFLAERTGGTYSTLKVQPAELEDSGVYFCASSHSRPSAGGYTFGSGTRLTVV.

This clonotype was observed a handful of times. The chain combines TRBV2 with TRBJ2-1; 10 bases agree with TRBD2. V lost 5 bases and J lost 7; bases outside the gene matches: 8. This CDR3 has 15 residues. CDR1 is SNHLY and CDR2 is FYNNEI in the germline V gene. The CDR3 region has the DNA TGTGCCAGCAGTCTAGCGGGAGTCCCAACTAATGAGCAGTTCTTC. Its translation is CASSLAGVPTNEQFF. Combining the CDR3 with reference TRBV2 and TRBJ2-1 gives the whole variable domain EPEVTQTPSHQVTQMGQEVILRCVPISNHLYFYWYRQILGQKVEFLVSFYNNEISEKSEIFDDQFSVERPDGSNFTLKIRSTKLEDSAMYFCASSLAGVPTNEQFFGPGTRLTVL.

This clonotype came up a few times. CDR3 nucleotide sequence: TGTGCCAGCAGCCCGGGGGCAGGGGTTGACATTCAGTACTTC. It is translated as CASSPGAGVDIQYF. The V call is TRBV6-1, the J call TRBJ2-4; either TRBD1 or TRBD2 may fit D (6 bases each). From germline, CDR1 is MNHNS and CDR2 SASEGT. There are 14 residues in the CDR3. V lost 6 bases and J lost 8, with 17 bases in between.

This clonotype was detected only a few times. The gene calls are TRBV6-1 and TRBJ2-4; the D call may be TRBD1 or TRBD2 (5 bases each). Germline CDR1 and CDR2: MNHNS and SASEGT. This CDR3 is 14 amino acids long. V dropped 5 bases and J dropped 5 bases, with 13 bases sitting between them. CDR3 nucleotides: TGTGCCAGCAGTCGTGGGGCTAGCCAAAACATTCAGTACTTC. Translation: CASSRGASQNIQYF.

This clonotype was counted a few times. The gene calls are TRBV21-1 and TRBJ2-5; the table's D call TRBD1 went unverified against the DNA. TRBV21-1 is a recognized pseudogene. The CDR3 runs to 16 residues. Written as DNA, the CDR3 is TGTGCCAGCAGCCGCCCGGACAGGGGGCCTGTAGAGACCCAGTACTTC. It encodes CASSRPDRGPVETQYF.

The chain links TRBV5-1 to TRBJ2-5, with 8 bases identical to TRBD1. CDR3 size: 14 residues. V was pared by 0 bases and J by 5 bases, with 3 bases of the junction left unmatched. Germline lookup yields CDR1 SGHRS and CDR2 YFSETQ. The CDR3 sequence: CASSLEGQVETQYF. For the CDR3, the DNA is TGCGCCAGCAGCTTGGAGGGACAGGTGGAGACCCAGTACTTC.

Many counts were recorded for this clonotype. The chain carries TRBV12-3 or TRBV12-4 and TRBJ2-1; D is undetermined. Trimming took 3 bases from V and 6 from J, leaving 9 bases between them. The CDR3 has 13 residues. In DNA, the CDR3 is TGTGCCAGCAGTTTGAGACTGGCCAATGAGCAGTTCTTC. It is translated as CASSLRLANEQFF.

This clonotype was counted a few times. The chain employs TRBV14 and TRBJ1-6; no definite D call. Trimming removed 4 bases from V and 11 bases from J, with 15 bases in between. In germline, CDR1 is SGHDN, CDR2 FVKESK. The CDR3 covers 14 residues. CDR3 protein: CASSPLGKEAPLHF. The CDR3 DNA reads TGTGCCAGCAGCCCGCTAGGGAAAGAGGCACCCCTCCACTTT. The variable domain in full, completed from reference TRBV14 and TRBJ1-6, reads EAGVTQFPSHSVIEKGQTVTLRCDPISGHDNLYWYRRVMGKEIKFLLHFVKESKQDESGMPNNRFLAERTGGTYSTLKVQPAELEDSGVYFCASSPLGKEAPLHFGNGTRLTVT.

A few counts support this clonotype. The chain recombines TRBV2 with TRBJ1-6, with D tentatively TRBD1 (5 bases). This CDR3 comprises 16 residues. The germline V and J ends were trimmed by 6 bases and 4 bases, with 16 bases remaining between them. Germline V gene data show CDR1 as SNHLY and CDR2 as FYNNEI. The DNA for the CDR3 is TGTGCCAGCAGAAGGGGACCAGTAAGATATAATTCACCCCTCCACTTT. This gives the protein CASRRGPVRYNSPLHF.

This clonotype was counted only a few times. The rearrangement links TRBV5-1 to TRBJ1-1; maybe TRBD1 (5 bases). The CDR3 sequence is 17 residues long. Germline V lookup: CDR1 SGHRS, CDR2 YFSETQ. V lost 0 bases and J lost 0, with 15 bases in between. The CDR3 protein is CASSLVSIGGMNTEAFF. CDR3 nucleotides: TGCGCCAGCAGCTTGGTGTCAATTGGGGGGATGAACACTGAAGCTTTCTTT.